A selection of T cell receptor beta chains follows, all from one sample in a study of beta chain features in type 1 diabetes. Repertoires were generated with immunoSEQ multiplex PCR, while TCRdb's copy carries only in-frame clones and drops some. The sample contains 810,000 or so clones, 15% to 20% of which appear only once. The sequenced sample was naive CD4+ T cells from blood. These TCRs come from a woman between 18 and 29 years old in good health. CDR3s include the opening cysteine and the closing phenylalanine or tryptophan. A D gene is named only where the DNA matches it firmly. Part of the rows lack a size; the others show once, few, many or a class for expanded clones.

v_call	d_call	j_call	clone_size	cdr3_nt	cdr3_aa
TRBV19	TRBD1	TRBJ1-5	-	TGTGCCAGTAGACCCGCGGCAGGGGGCTTTCAGCCCCAGCATTTT	CASRPAAGGFQPQHF
TRBV28	TRBD1	TRBJ2-7	few	TGTGCCAGCAGCTCTCCGACAGGGGAGTCAGGGGCCTACGAGCAGTACTTC	CASSSPTGESGAYEQYF
TRBV7-3	-	TRBJ1-1	few	TGTGCCAGCAGCGCATTGGCCGAGAACACTGAAGCTTTCTTT	CASSALAENTEAFF
TRBV11-3	-	TRBJ2-2	few	TGTGCCAGCAGCTTAGCCGGGACAATTAACACCGGGGAGCTGTTTTTT	CASSLAGTINTGELFF
TRBV29-1	TRBD2	TRBJ2-7	few	TGCAGCGTTGCCGGACTAGCGGGAGGGACTAAATACGAGCAGTACTTC	CSVAGLAGGTKYEQYF
TRBV7-8	-	TRBJ2-1	few	TGTGCCAGCAGCTTGATCCGCCGAGTGGCGGGATCCTACAATGAGCAGTTCTTC	CASSLIRRVAGSYNEQFF
TRBV19	-	TRBJ2-1	-	TGTGCCAGTAGTATTTCTCCGCGGAATGAGCAGTTCTTC	CASSISPRNEQFF
TRBV5-6	TRBD1	TRBJ2-2	few	TGTGCCAGCAGCTTAACCGGGACAGGGATCACCGGGGAGCTGTTTTTT	CASSLTGTGITGELFF
TRBV5-1	TRBD2	TRBJ2-1	few	TGCGCCAGCAGCTTGCTAGCGGGCTCTTTCTACAATGAGCAGTTCTTC	CASSLLAGSFYNEQFF
TRBV29-1	-	TRBJ2-1	few	TGCAGCGTTTTCCGGACTACCCACGGTGAGCAGTTCTTC	CSVFRTTHGEQFF
TRBV7-2	TRBD1	TRBJ2-7	-	TGTGCCAGCACCCCGGACAGGGGGGCCTACGAGCAGTACTTC	CASTPDRGAYEQYF
TRBV4-3	TRBD1	TRBJ2-1	-	TGCGCCAGCAGCATACTCCGGACAGGGGCTGAGCAGTTCTTC	CASSILRTGAEQFF
TRBV27	TRBD2	TRBJ2-5	few	TGTGCCAGCAGCAATAGCGGGGAGGAGACCCAGTACTTC	CASSNSGEETQYF
TRBV19	TRBD2	TRBJ2-1	few	TGTGCCAGTAGTTCTATCAGCGGGAGCTCCTACAATGAGCAGTTCTTC	CASSSISGSSYNEQFF
TRBV6-6	-	TRBJ2-4	few	TGTGCCAGCAGTCAGCGCATGGGGAATCAGTACTTC	CASSQRMGNQYF
TRBV5-1	-	TRBJ1-2	-	TGCGCCAGCAGCTTGGTCGGGGGATATGGCTACACCTTC	CASSLVGGYGYTF
TRBV12-2	-	TRBJ2-3	-	TGTGCAAGTCGCTTTCAGTTCGGAGGCACAGATACGCAGTATTTT	CASRFQFGGTDTQYF
TRBV4-1	-	TRBJ2-1	-	TGCGCCAGCAGCCAAGCCCGTGAGCAGTTCTTC	CASSQAREQFF